This TCR beta chain was retrieved from a study of blood T cell repertoires in COVID-19. The method was immunoSEQ multiplex PCR; TCRdb's version includes in-frame clones alone and lacks a portion of them. The sample includes about 200,000 clones, 75% to 85% of them seen just once. The junction had 2 bases not matched to a gene; V was cut back by 6 bases and J by 2 bases. CDR1 is LNHDA, CDR2 SQIVND, per germline (reference sequence). This CDR3 comprises 14 residues. Sequenced sample: peripheral blood. The chain couples TRBV19 to TRBJ2-3; TRBD2 matches 10 bases. The TCR sequence derives from a human donor in a cohort sampled during active COVID-19. The CDR3 reads CASRAGGPTDTQYF. CDR3 in DNA: TGTGCCAGTAGAGCGGGAGGGCCCACAGATACGCAGTATTTT.